The 9 T cell receptor beta chains presented below share a single source sample, sequenced in a study of regulatory T cells in long-lasting Graves disease. Specified time point: newly diagnosed GD, antithyroid drugs for less than 3 months. Extracted PBMC RNA gave rise to the TCR library. iRepertoire HTBI primers and Arm-PCR of CDR3 regions built TCR beta libraries. A single record per CDR3 protein comes from TCRdb applying MiXCR to the multiplex PCR reads. This sample has 620,000 or so distinct CDR3 sequences; approximately 15% occur once, and the top ten carry 18%. The sample also formed part of further work on T cells in Graves' hyperthyroidism and ophthalmopathy.

The sequencing used peripheral blood mononuclear cells (PBMCs), collected at new diagnosis, from a patient treated with antithyroid drugs. The receptors were gathered from a woman aged 30 to 39 with Graves disease.

This clonotype was seen repeatedly, ten times or more. The gene calls are TRBV2 and TRBJ2-1, with 12 bases identical to TRBD2. The CDR3 extends over 18 amino acids. Germline lookup yields CDR1 SNHLY and CDR2 FYNNEI. Trimming cost V 8 bases and J 5 bases; bases outside gene matches: 16. The CDR3 DNA reads as TGTGCCAGCCGGGCACAGTCGGCCCTAGCGGGAGGGGACAATGAGCAGTTCTTC. Residues: CASRAQSALAGGDNEQFF.

The chain uses TRBV20-1 and TRBJ2-2, with D perhaps given as TRBD1 or TRBD2 (5 bases each). The CDR3 covers 16 residues. Trimming took off 1 base at V and 0 bases at J, with 12 bases between the two ends. The germline CDR1 and CDR2 sequences are DFQATT and SNEGSKA (reference sequence). CDR3 nucleotide sequence: TGCAGTGCTAGAGTTTTGACAGCGGCGAACACCGGGGAGCTGTTTTTT. Residues: CSARVLTAANTGELFF.

The rearrangement joins TRBV12-3 or TRBV12-4 to TRBJ2-1; D gene uncertain. This CDR3 is built from 15 residues. Trimming took off 7 bases at V and 0 bases at J, with 13 bases between the two ends. CDR3 coding DNA: TGTGCCAGCACCCTCCCAGGCCGCTCCTACAATGAGCAGTTCTTC. It translates to CASTLPGRSYNEQFF.

The rearrangement uses TRBV5-1 and TRBJ1-4; D not resolved. Trimming stripped 2 bases from V and 5 bases from J, with 13 bases between. In germline, CDR1 is SGHRS, CDR2 YFSETQ. The CDR3 is 15 residues long. CDR3 sequence: CASSFSNGRNEKLFF. Here the CDR3 DNA reads TGCGCCAGCAGCTTCTCGAACGGGAGAAATGAAAAACTGTTTTTT.

Many counts were recorded for this clonotype. This chain links TRBV29-1 with TRBJ2-2, with TRBD1 matching 8 bases. Germline CDR1 and CDR2: SQVTM and ANQGSEA. The CDR3 has 15 residues. Trimming at V came to 1 base and at J to 1 base, leaving 2 bases not matched to a gene. The CDR3 protein is CSVEGDRKNTGELFF. The CDR3 DNA reads TGCAGCGTTGAAGGGGACAGGAAGAACACCGGGGAGCTGTTTTTT.

The chain couples TRBV19 to TRBJ1-1; D is ambiguous. V was cut by 8 bases and J by 1 base, with 20 bases left in between. Per the germline V gene, CDR1 is LNHDA and CDR2 is SQIVND (reference sequence). The CDR3 has 16 amino acids. The CDR3 nucleotides read TGTGCCAGTGCCCCTCTGTTTGGCCAGAAGAACACTGAAGCTTTCTTT. Translation: CASAPLFGQKNTEAFF. Complete variable domain (other parts from reference TRBV19 and TRBJ1-1): DGGITQSPKYLFRKEGQNVTLSCEQNLNHDAMYWYRQDPGQGLRLIYYSQIVNDFQKGDIAEGYSVSREKKESFPLTVTSAQKNPTAFYLCASAPLFGQKNTEAFFGQGTRLTVV.

This clonotype was counted many times. The rearrangement joins TRBV28 to TRBJ2-7; D unclear. The germline V gene encodes CDR1 MDHEN and CDR2 SYDVKM. The CDR3 has 18 amino acids. V was trimmed by 2 bases and J by 3 bases, leaving 23 bases between them. CDR3 sequence reads: CASSLNPPIIATGYEQYF. CDR3 DNA sequence: TGTGCCAGCAGTTTAAACCCTCCGATTATCGCCACGGGCTACGAGCAGTACTTC.

V usage is TRBV10-3 and J usage is TRBJ1-1; a possible D gene is TRBD1 (6 bases). CDR1 is ENHRY and CDR2 is SYGVKD in the germline V gene. V gave up 2 bases and J gave up 1 base, with 11 bases separating them. The CDR3 has 15 residues. The CDR3 coding sequence is TGTGCCATCAGTGAGGGGGGGGGCGAGAACACTGAAGCTTTCTTT. The encoded protein is CAISEGGGENTEAFF.

The CDR3 region is CANGTVSSGANVLTF. The CDR3 nucleotides are TGTGCCAACGGGACAGTTAGTTCTGGGGCCAACGTCCTGACTTTC. This chain joins TRBV10-3 and TRBJ2-6, with 7 bases that match TRBD1. CDR1 ENHRY and CDR2 SYGVKD come from the germline V gene. This CDR3 spans 15 amino acids. The J segment lost 1 base and the V segment lost 10 bases, leaving 7 bases of the junction unmatched.